These 20 T cell receptor beta chains share one sample of origin, sequenced in a study of shared clonotypes between healthy human individuals (dated by TCRdb to 2018 to 2021). Receptors were amplified or captured by the immunoSEQ multiplex PCR assay. In its TCRdb copy, this immuneACCESS table keeps in-frame sequences only and misses some clones. Where compared with another copy, unresolved V genes explain less than half of these, and the others have no known cause. This sample gives about a million clones in total; approximately 80% of them show up just once. Approximately 0.95% of the sample is held by the ten biggest clonotypes. Source material: memory CD4+ T cells from PBMCs. In the paper's terms, the cell subset or site label means: CD45RA-negative fraction. These TCRs come from a young man in good health. Some clones in this sample may be carry-over from other donors' samples.

As regards this clone: At the DNA level, this CDR3 is encoded by other sequences in the same sample as well. The chain joins TRBV7-9 to TRBJ1-4; weak D call: TRBD1 (5 bases). Germline CDR1 SEHNR, CDR2 FQNEAQ (reference sequence). V was pared by 3 bases and J by 7 bases, with 9 bases between. The CDR3 is made up of 13 amino acids. This CDR3 reads CASSLTVGEKLFF. The CDR3 DNA reads as TGTGCCAGCAGCTTGACAGTTGGTGAAAAACTGTTTTTT.

V is TRBV10-2 and J is TRBJ2-7; D ambiguous. Germline CDR1 and CDR2: WSHSY and SAAADI. V lost 3 bases, J lost 2 bases, and 8 bases lay in between. The CDR3 consists of 13 residues. The CDR3 sequence: CASSDPAPYEQYF. The CDR3 coding sequence is TGCGCCAGCAGTGACCCAGCTCCCTACGAGCAGTACTTC.

V is TRBV7-9 and J is TRBJ2-1; D tentatively fits TRBD1 or TRBD2 (5 bases each). V was trimmed by 6 bases and J by 6 bases, leaving 18 bases between them. CDR1 and CDR2 (germline): SEHNR, FQNEAQ (reference sequence). The CDR3 length is 15 residues. The CDR3 nucleotides are TGTGCCAGCAGTGCGCCTGGGGCAGCGGCCAATGAGCAGTTCTTC. This codes for CASSAPGAAANEQFF.

The gene calls are TRBV6-1 and TRBJ2-5; the D call may be TRBD1 or TRBD2 (6 bases each). CDR1 is MNHNS, CDR2 SASEGT, per germline. The germline V and J ends were trimmed by 8 bases and 4 bases, with 20 bases remaining between them. This CDR3 is built from 15 residues. The CDR3 reads CASRTGTGRSETQYF. In nucleotides, the CDR3 is TGTGCCAGCCGGACGGGCACAGGGAGGTCAGAGACCCAGTACTTC.

The V and J genes are TRBV28 and TRBJ2-1, with 10 bases aligning to TRBD2. The CDR3 extends over 17 amino acids. The trim removed 6 bases at V and 3 bases at J, leaving 11 bases unmatched. Germline lookup yields CDR1 MDHEN and CDR2 SYDVKM. CDR3 sequence reads: CASSPRAGTSVYNEQFF. For the CDR3, the DNA is TGTGCCAGCAGCCCCCGCGCCGGGACTAGCGTCTACAATGAGCAGTTCTTC.

The V and J genes are TRBV20-1 and TRBJ2-5, with D possibly matching TRBD2 (5 bases). Looked up from germline, CDR1 is DFQATT and CDR2 is SNEGSKA (reference sequence). CDR3 length: 11 amino acids. With 6 bases removed from V and 5 bases from J, the gap between germline ends came to 10 bases. CDR3 coding DNA: TGCAGTGCCGCCTCGGGGGAGACCCAGTACTTC. Protein sequence: CSAASGETQYF.

The chain couples TRBV4-1 to TRBJ2-2; weak D call: TRBD2 (6 bases). Looked up from germline, CDR1 is MGHRA and CDR2 is YSYEKL. The ends were cut back, 3 bases at V and 3 bases at J, with 14 bases in the middle. This CDR3 contains 16 residues. The CDR3 sequence: CASSQPAGGDTGELFF. In nucleotides, the CDR3 is TGCGCCAGCAGCCAGCCCGCCGGAGGGGACACCGGGGAGCTGTTTTTT.

This clone was counted at least ten times. CDR3 loop: CASREDREVAGELFF. CDR3 DNA: TGTGCCAGCAGGGAGGACAGGGAGGTCGCCGGGGAGCTGTTTTTT. V usage is TRBV28 and J usage is TRBJ2-2; 8 bases line up with TRBD1. Looked up from germline, CDR1 is MDHEN and CDR2 is SYDVKM. The CDR3 consists of 15 residues. The junction had 9 bases not matched to a gene; V was cut back by 6 bases and J by 6 bases. The entire variable domain, with the rest obtained from reference TRBV28 and TRBJ2-2, is as follows: DVKVTQSSRYLVKRTGEKVFLECVQDMDHENMFWYRQDPGLGLRLIYFSYDVKMKEKGDIPEGYSVSREKKERFSLILESASTNQTSMYLCASREDREVAGELFFGEGSRLTVL.

The gene calls are TRBV5-1 and TRBJ2-3; 7 bases agree with TRBD2. The CDR3 spans 15 residues. V gave up 7 bases and J gave up 5 bases; unmatched junction bases: 13. The germline CDR1 and CDR2 sequences are SGHRS and YFSETQ. The CDR3 region has the DNA TGCGCCAGCCGAGGCCTAGCGGAGGGTGGAGATACGCAGTATTTT. Its translation: CASRGLAEGGDTQYF.

This clone was picked up a small number of times. The chain links TRBV30 to TRBJ1-1; 7 bases agree with TRBD1. Germline loops: CDR1 GTSNPN, CDR2 SVGIG (reference sequence). This CDR3 spans 12 amino acids. V gave up 4 bases and J gave up 6 bases; unmatched junction bases: 5. CDR3 bases: TGTGCCTGGAATGACAGGGACGCTGAAGCTTTCTTT. This translates into CAWNDRDAEAFF.

This rearrangement joins TRBV27 to TRBJ1-2; 9 positions match TRBD1. The germline V gene encodes CDR1 MNHEY and CDR2 SMNVEV (reference sequence). V lost 3 bases, J lost 6 bases, and 5 bases stayed unmatched. This CDR3 spans 14 amino acids. The CDR3 DNA reads TGTGCCAGCAGTTTCCTGGACAGGGGCAATGGCTACACCTTC. It codes for CASSFLDRGNGYTF.

This clone was counted once. The chain links TRBV5-1 to TRBJ2-7, with 7 positions matching TRBD1. V lost 4 bases, J lost 5 bases, and 3 bases stayed unmatched. The germline V gene encodes CDR1 SGHRS and CDR2 YFSETQ. The CDR3 length is 12 residues. CDR3 nucleotides: TGCGCCAGCAGCACAACAGGGGACGAGCAGTACTTC. Residues: CASSTTGDEQYF.

The chain has TRBV7-2 and TRBJ1-5; no firm D call. CDR1 is SGHTA and CDR2 is FQGNSA in the germline V gene. This CDR3 is built from 15 residues. Trimming shortened V by 5 bases and J by 4 bases, and 15 bases separated the two germline ends. The CDR3 DNA sequence: TGTGCCAGCAGCCCGGTCAGAGATATTAATCAGCCCCAGCATTTT. Translation: CASSPVRDINQPQHF.

Comment on this clone: This same CDR3 is encoded by further DNA sequences in the sample. The V and J genes are TRBV30 and TRBJ1-5; possibly TRBD1 for D (5 bases). Germline CDR1 reads GTSNPN; CDR2 reads SVGIG (reference sequence). V was pared by 0 bases and J by 5 bases, with 8 bases between. This CDR3 region has 13 residues. The chain's CDR3 is CAWSVQADQPQHF. The CDR3 bases are TGTGCCTGGAGTGTACAGGCTGATCAGCCCCAGCATTTT.

The chain uses TRBV2 and TRBJ2-5, with a possible D match to TRBD2 (6 bases). This CDR3 comprises 15 residues. From germline, CDR1 is SNHLY and CDR2 FYNNEI. V lost 3 bases to trimming and J lost 5 bases, with 16 bases between them. Here the CDR3 DNA reads TGTGCCAGCAGTGACCGGGGGACGGCTGGTGAGACCCAGTACTTC. Protein product: CASSDRGTAGETQYF.

The chain combines TRBV15 with TRBJ1-5; 7 nucleotides match TRBD1. From germline, CDR1 is LNHNV and CDR2 YYDKDF (reference sequence). Trimming at V came to 1 base and at J to 2 bases, leaving 5 bases not matched to a gene. The CDR3 has 16 residues. CDR3 DNA: TGTGCCACCAGCAGAGTTGGAGGGGGCGGCAATCAGCCCCAGCATTTT. Translation gives CATSRVGGGGNQPQHF.

This clone has just one count. The rearrangement links TRBV4-1 to TRBJ1-3, with D possibly matching TRBD1 (5 bases). V lost 3 bases and J 4 bases, leaving 13 bases between the germline ends. The CDR3 is 15 residues long. Per the germline V gene, CDR1 is MGHRA and CDR2 is YSYEKL. The chain's CDR3 is CASSQSGTEGNTIYF. CDR3 DNA: TGCGCCAGCAGCCAGAGCGGGACCGAAGGAAACACCATATATTTT.

The chain links TRBV19 to TRBJ1-1; D not certain. The germline CDR1 and CDR2 sequences are LNHDA and SQIVND (reference sequence). The CDR3 loop spans 15 amino acids. V was cut by 7 bases and J by 0 bases, with 15 bases left in between. The CDR3 spells CASNDPRAVNTEAFF. The DNA of the CDR3 is TGTGCCAGTAATGACCCGAGGGCGGTGAACACTGAAGCTTTCTTT.

This clone was observed a handful of times. The rearrangement uses TRBV19 and TRBJ2-5; possibly TRBD1 or TRBD2 for D (5 bases each). V lost 2 bases and J 4 bases, leaving 20 bases between the germline ends. In germline, CDR1 is LNHDA, CDR2 SQIVND (reference sequence). This CDR3 region has 17 residues. The CDR3 DNA sequence: TGTGCCAGTAGTATACGATCTGGGCAGCTGAGGGGAGAGACCCAGTACTTC. Amino acids: CASSIRSGQLRGETQYF.

This chain connects TRBV27 to TRBJ2-1, with unresolved D. CDR3 length: 16 amino acids. Trimming removed 3 bases from V and 3 bases from J, with 15 bases in between. The V gene's germline CDR1 is MNHEY and CDR2 SMNVEV (reference sequence). This CDR3 reads CASSFSPPGYYNEQFF. The DNA for the CDR3 is TGTGCCAGCAGTTTTAGCCCTCCCGGGTACTACAATGAGCAGTTCTTC.